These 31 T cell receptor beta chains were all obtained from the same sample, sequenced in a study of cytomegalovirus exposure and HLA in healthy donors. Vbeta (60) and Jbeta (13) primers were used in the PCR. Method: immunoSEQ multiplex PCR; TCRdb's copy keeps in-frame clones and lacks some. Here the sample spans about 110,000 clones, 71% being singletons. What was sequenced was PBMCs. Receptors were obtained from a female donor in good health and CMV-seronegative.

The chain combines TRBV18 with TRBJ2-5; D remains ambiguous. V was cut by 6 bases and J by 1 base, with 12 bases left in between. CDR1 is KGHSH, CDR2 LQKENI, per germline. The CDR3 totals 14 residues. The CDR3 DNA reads TGTGCCAGCTCCCCTATACAGAGCCAAGAGACCCAGTACTTC. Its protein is CASSPIQSQETQYF. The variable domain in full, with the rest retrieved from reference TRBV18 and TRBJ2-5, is NAGVMQNPRHLVRRRGQEARLRCSPMKGHSHVYWYRQLPEEGLKFMVYLQKENIIDESGMPKERFSAEFPKEGPSILRIQQVVRGDSAAYFCASSPIQSQETQYFGPGTRLLVL.

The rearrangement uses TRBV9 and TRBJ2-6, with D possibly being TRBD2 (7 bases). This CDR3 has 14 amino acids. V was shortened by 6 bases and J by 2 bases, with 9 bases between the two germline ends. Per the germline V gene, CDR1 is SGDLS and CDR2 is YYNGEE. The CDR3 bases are TGTGCCAGCATCGGGGGGCCTGGGGCCAACGTCCTGACTTTC. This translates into CASIGGPGANVLTF.

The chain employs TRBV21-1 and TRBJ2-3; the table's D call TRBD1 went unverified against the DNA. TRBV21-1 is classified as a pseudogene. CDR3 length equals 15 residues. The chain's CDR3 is CASSKADTGTDTQYF. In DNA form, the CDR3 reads TGTGCCAGCAGCAAAGCCGATACAGGGACAGATACGCAGTATTTT.

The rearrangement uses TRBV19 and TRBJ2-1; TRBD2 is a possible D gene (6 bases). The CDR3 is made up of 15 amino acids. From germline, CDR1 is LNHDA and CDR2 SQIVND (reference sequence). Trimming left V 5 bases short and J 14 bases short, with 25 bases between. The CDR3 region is CASSSQDGGDGGKFF. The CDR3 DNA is TGTGCCAGTAGTTCCCAAGATGGGGGTGACGGGGGTAAGTTCTTC.

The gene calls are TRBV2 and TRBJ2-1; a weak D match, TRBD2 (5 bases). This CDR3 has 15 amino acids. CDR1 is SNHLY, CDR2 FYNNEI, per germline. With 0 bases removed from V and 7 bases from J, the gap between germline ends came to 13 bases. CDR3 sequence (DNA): TGTGCCAGCAGTGAAGCTGGGCTAGCAGGTAATGAGCAGTTCTTC. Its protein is CASSEAGLAGNEQFF.

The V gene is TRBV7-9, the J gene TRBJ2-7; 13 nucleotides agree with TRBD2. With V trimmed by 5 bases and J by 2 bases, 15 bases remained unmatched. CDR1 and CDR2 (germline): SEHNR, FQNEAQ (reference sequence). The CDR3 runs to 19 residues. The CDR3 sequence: CASSTRTSGSVFKTYEQYF. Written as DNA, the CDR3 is TGTGCCAGCAGCACGCGGACTAGCGGGAGCGTTTTTAAAACCTACGAGCAGTACTTC.

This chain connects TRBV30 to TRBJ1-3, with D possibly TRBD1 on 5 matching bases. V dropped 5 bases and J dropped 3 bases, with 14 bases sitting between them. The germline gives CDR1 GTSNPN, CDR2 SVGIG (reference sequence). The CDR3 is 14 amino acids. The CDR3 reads CAWATGTHGNTIYF. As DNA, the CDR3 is TGTGCCTGGGCCACCGGGACTCATGGAAACACCATATATTTT.

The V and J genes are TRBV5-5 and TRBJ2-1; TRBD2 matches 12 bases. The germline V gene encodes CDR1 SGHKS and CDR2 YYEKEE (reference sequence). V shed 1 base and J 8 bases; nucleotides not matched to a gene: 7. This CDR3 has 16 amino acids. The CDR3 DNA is TGTGCCAGCAGCTTGTTGACTAGCGGGAGATCGGATGAGCAGTTCTTC. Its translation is CASSLLTSGRSDEQFF.

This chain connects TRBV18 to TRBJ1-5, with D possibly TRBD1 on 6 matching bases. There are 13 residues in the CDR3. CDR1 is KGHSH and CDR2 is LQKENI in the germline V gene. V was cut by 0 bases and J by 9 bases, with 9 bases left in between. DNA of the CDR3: TGTGCCAGCTCACCACCACAGGGTCGGCCCCAGCATTTT. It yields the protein CASSPPQGRPQHF.

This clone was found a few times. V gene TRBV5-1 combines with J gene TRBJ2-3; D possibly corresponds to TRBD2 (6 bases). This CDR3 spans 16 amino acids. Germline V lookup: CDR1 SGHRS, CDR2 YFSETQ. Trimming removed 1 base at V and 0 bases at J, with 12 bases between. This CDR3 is CASSLLGSGSTDTQYF. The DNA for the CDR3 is TGCGCCAGCAGCTTGCTCGGGAGCGGAAGCACAGATACGCAGTATTTT.

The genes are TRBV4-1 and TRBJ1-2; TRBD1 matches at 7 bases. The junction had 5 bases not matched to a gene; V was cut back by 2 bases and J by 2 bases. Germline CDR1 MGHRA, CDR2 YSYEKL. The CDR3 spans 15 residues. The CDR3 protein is CASSQFLQGNYGYTF. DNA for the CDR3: TGCGCCAGCAGCCAATTCTTACAGGGGAACTATGGCTACACCTTC.

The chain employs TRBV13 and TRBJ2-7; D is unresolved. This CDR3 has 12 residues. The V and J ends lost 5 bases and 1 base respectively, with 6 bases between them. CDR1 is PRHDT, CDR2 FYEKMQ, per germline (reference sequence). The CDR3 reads CASSLTSYEQYF. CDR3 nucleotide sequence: TGTGCCAGCAGCCTCACTTCCTACGAGCAGTACTTC. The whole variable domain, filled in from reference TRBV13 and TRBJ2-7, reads AAGVIQSPRHLIKEKRETATLKCYPIPRHDTVYWYQQGPGQDPQFLISFYEKMQSDKGSIPDRFSAQQFSDYHSELNMSSLELGDSALYFCASSLTSYEQYFGPGTRLTVT.

The chain's CDR3 is CASSVDSIIGEAFF. CDR3 nucleotides: TGCGCCAGCAGCGTAGACAGCATCATTGGTGAAGCTTTCTTT. The chain joins TRBV5-1 to TRBJ1-1; D is perhaps TRBD1 (5 bases). Germline CDR1 and CDR2: SGHRS and YFSETQ. The CDR3 extends over 14 amino acids. V gave up 4 bases and J gave up 7 bases, with 17 bases separating them. Based on the CDR3 plus reference TRBV5-1 and TRBJ1-1, the full variable domain is KAGVTQTPRYLIKTRGQQVTLSCSPISGHRSVSWYQQTPGQGLQFLFEYFSETQRNKGNFPGRFSGRQFSNSRSEMNVSTLELGDSALYLCASSVDSIIGEAFFGQGTRLTVV.

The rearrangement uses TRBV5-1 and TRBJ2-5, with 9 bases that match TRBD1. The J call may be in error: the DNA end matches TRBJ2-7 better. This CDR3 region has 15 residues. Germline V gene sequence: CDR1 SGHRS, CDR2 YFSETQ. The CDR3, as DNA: TGCGCCAGCAGCTCTCCGGGACAGGGAGCGCACGAGCAGTACTTC. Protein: CASSSPGQGAHEQYF.

CDR3 protein: CASSLGDRGNTIYF. The CDR3 DNA reads as TGTGCCAGCAGCTTGGGGGACAGGGGAAACACCATATATTTT. The genes are TRBV7-8 and TRBJ1-3; the match to TRBD1 covers 8 bases. The CDR3 has 14 amino acids. The germline gives CDR1 SGHVS, CDR2 FQNEAQ. V shed 3 bases and J 4 bases; nucleotides not matched to a gene: 2.

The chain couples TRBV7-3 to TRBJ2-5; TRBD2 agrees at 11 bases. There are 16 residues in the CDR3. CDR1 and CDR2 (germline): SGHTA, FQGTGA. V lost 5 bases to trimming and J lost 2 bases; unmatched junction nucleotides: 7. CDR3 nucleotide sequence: TGTGCCAGCAGCCCGGGACTAGCGGCCCTACAAGAGACCCAGTACTTC. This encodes CASSPGLAALQETQYF. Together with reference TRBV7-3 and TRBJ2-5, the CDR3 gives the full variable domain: GAGVSQTPSNKVTEKGKYVELRCDPISGHTALYWYRQSLGQGPEFLIYFQGTGAADDSGLPNDRFFAVRPEGSVSTLKIQRTERGDSAVYLCASSPGLAALQETQYFGPGTRLLVL.

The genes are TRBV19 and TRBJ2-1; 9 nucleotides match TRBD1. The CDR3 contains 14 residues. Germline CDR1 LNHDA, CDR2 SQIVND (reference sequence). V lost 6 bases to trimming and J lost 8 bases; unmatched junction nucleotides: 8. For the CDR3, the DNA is TGTGCCAGTAGGCTGACAGGGGGTTTAGATGAGCAGTTCTTC. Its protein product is CASRLTGGLDEQFF. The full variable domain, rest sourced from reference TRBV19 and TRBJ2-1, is DGGITQSPKYLFRKEGQNVTLSCEQNLNHDAMYWYRQDPGQGLRLIYYSQIVNDFQKGDIAEGYSVSREKKESFPLTVTSAQKNPTAFYLCASRLTGGLDEQFFGPGTRLTVL.

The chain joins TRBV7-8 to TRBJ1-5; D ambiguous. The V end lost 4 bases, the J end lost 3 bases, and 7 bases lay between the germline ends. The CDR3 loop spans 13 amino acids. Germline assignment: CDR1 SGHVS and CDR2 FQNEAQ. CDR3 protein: CASSSGYNQPQHF. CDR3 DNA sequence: TGTGCCAGCAGCTCCGGGTACAATCAGCCCCAGCATTTT.

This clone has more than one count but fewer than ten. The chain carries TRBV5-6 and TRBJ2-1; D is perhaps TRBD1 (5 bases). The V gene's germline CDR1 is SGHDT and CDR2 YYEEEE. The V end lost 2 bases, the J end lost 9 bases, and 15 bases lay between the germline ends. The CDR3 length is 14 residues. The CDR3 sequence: CASSFIGQGGEQFF. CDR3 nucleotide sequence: TGTGCCAGCAGCTTTATAGGGCAGGGCGGTGAGCAGTTCTTC.

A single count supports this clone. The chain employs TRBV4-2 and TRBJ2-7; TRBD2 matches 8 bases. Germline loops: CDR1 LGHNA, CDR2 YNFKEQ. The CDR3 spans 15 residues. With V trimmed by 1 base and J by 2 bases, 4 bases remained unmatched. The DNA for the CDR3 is TGTGCCAGCAGCCAAGGAGCACTAGCGGCCTACGAGCAGTACTTC. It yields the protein CASSQGALAAYEQYF.

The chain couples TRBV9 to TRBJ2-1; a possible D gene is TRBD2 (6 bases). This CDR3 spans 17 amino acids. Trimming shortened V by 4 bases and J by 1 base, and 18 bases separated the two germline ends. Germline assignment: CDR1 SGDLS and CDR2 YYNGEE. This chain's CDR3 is CASSPQRVVVSYNEQFF. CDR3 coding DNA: TGTGCCAGCAGCCCGCAGCGGGTTGTCGTGTCCTACAATGAGCAGTTCTTC. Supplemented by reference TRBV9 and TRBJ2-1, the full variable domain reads DSGVTQTPKHLITATGQRVTLRCSPRSGDLSVYWYQQSLDQGLQFLIQYYNGEERAKGNILERFSAQQFPDLHSELNLSSLELGDSALYFCASSPQRVVVSYNEQFFGPGTRLTVL.

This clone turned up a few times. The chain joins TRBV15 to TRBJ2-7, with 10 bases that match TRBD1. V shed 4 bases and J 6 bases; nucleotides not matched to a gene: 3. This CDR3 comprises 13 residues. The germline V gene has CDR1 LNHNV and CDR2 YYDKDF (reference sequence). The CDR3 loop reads CATSKGQGIEQYF. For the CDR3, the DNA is TGTGCCACCAGCAAGGGACAGGGGATCGAGCAGTACTTC.

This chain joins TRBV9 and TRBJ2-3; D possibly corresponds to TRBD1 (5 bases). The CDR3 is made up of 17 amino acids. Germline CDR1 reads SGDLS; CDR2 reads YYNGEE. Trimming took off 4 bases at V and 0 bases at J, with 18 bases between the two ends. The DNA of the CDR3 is TGTGCCAGCAGCCTACCCAGGGAAGGCCCGAGCACAGATACGCAGTATTTT. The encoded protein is CASSLPREGPSTDTQYF.

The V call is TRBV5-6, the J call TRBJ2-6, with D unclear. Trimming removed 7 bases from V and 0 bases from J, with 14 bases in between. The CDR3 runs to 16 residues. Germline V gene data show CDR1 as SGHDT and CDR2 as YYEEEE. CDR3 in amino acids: CASGREAHSGANVLTF. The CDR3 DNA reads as TGTGCCAGCGGTCGTGAGGCCCACTCTGGGGCCAACGTCCTGACTTTC. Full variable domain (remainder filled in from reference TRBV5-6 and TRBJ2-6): DAGVTQSPTHLIKTRGQQVTLRCSPKSGHDTVSWYQQALGQGPQFIFQYYEEEERQRGNFPDRFSGHQFPNYSSELNVNALLLGDSALYLCASGREAHSGANVLTFGAGSRLTVL.

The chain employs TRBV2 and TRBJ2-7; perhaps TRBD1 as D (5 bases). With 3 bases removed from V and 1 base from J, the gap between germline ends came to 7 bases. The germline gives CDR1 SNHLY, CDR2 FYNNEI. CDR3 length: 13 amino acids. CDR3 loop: CASSETESYEQYF. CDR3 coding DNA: TGTGCCAGCAGTGAGACAGAGTCCTACGAGCAGTACTTC.

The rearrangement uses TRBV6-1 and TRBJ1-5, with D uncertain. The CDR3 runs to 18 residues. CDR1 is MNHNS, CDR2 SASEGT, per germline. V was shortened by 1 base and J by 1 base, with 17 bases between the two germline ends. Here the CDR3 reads CASSEGFGGFRSNQPQHF. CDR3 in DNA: TGTGCCAGCAGTGAAGGATTCGGAGGATTTCGCAGCAATCAGCCCCAGCATTTT.

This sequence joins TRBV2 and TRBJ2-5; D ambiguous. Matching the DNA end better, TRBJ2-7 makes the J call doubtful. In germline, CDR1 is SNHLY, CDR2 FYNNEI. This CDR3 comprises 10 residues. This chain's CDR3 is CASTLYEQYF. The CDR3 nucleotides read TGTGCCTCCACCCTCTACGAGCAGTACTTC.

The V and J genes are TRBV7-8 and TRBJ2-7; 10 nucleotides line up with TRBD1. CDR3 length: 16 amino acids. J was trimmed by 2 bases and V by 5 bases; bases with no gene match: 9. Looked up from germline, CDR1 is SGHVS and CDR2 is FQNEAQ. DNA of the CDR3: TGTGCCAGCAGCCCTGAGGACAGGGGGAAGGCCTACGAGCAGTACTTC. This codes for CASSPEDRGKAYEQYF.

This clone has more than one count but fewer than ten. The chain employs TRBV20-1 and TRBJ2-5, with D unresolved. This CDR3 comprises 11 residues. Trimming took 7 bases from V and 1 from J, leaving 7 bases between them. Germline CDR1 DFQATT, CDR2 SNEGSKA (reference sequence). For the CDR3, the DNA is TGCAGTGGACAATTCCAAGAGACCCAGTACTTC. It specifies CSGQFQETQYF.

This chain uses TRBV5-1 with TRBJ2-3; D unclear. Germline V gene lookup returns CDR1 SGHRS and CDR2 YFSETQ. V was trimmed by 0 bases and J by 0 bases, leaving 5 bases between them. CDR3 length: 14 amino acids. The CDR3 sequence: CASSLETSTDTQYF. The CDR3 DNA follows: TGCGCCAGCAGCTTGGAGACTAGCACAGATACGCAGTATTTT.

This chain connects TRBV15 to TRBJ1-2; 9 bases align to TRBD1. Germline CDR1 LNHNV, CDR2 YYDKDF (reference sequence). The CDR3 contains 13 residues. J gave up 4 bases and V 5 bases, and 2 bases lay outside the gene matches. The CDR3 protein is CATSQDRGYGYTF. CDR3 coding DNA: TGTGCCACCAGCCAGGACAGGGGCTATGGCTACACCTTC.